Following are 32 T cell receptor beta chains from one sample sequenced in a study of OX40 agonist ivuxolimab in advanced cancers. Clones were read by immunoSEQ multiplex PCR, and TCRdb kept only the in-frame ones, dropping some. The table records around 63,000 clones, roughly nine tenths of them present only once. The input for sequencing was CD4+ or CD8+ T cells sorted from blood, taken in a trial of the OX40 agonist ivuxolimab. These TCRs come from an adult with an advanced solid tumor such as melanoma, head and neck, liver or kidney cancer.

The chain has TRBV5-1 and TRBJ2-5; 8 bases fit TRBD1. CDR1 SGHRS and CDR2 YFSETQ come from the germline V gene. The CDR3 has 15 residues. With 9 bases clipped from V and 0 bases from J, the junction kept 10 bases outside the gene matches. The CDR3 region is CATKTGALYQETQYF. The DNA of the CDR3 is TGCGCCACCAAGACAGGGGCCCTGTACCAAGAGACCCAGTACTTC.

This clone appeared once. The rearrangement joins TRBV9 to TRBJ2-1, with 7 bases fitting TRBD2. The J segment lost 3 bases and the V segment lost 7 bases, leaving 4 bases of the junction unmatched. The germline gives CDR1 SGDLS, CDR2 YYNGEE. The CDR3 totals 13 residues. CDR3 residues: CASGRAVYNEQFF. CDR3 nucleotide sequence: TGTGCCAGCGGGAGGGCCGTCTACAATGAGCAGTTCTTC. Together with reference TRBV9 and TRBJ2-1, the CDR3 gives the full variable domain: DSGVTQTPKHLITATGQRVTLRCSPRSGDLSVYWYQQSLDQGLQFLIQYYNGEERAKGNILERFSAQQFPDLHSELNLSSLELGDSALYFCASGRAVYNEQFFGPGTRLTVL.

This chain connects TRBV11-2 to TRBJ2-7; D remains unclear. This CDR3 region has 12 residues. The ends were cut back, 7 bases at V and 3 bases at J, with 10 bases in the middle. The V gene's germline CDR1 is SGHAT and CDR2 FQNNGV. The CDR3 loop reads CASNLIGYEQYF. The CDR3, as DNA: TGTGCCAGCAATTTGATCGGCTACGAGCAGTACTTC. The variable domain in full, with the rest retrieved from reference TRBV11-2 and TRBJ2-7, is EAGVAQSPRYKIIEKRQSVAFWCNPISGHATLYWYQQILGQGPKLLIQFQNNGVVDDSQLPKDRFSAERLKGVDSTLKIQPAKLEDSAVYLCASNLIGYEQYFGPGTRLTVT.

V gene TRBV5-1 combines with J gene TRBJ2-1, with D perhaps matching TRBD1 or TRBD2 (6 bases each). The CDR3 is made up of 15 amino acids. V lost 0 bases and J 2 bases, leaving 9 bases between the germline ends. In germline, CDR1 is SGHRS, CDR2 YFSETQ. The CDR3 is CASSLGGGPYNEQFF. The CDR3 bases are TGCGCCAGCAGCTTGGGTGGGGGGCCCTACAATGAGCAGTTCTTC. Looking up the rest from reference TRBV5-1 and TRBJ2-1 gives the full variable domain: KAGVTQTPRYLIKTRGQQVTLSCSPISGHRSVSWYQQTPGQGLQFLFEYFSETQRNKGNFPGRFSGRQFSNSRSEMNVSTLELGDSALYLCASSLGGGPYNEQFFGPGTRLTVL.

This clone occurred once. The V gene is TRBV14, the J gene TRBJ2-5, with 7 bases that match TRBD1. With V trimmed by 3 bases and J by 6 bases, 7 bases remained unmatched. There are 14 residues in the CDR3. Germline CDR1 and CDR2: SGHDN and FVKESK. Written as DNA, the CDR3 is TGTGCCAGCAGCCAGACAGGGCTTGGGCAGACCCAGTACTTC. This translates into CASSQTGLGQTQYF. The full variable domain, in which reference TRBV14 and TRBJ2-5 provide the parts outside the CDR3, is EAGVTQFPSHSVIEKGQTVTLRCDPISGHDNLYWYRRVMGKEIKFLLHFVKESKQDESGMPNNRFLAERTGGTYSTLKVQPAELEDSGVYFCASSQTGLGQTQYFGPGTRLLVL.

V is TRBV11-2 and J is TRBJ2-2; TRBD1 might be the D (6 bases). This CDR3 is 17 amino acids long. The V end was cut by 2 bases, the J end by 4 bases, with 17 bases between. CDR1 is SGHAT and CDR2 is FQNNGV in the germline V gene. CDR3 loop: CASSLSRAGTTTGELFF. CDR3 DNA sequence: TGTGCCAGCAGCTTAAGCAGAGCCGGGACAACCACCGGGGAGCTGTTTTTT.

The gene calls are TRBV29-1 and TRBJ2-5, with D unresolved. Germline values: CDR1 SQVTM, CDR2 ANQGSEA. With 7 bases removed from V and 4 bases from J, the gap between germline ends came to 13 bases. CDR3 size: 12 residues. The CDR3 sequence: CSANPVRETQYF. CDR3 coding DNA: TGCAGCGCGAATCCGGTCCGAGAGACCCAGTACTTC.

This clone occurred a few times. The CDR3 nucleotides are TGTGCCAGCAGTTACTTAACGGGTAGCAATCAGCCCCAGCATTTT. It encodes CASSYLTGSNQPQHF. This chain links TRBV28 with TRBJ1-5; D not resolved. Per the germline V gene, CDR1 is MDHEN and CDR2 is SYDVKM. The germline V and J ends were trimmed by 4 bases and 0 bases, with 10 bases remaining between them. This CDR3 contains 15 residues.

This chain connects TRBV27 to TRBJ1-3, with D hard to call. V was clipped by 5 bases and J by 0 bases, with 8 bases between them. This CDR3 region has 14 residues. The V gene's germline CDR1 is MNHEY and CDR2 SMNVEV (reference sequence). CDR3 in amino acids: CASSATRSGNTIYF. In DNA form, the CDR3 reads TGTGCCAGCAGTGCCACCCGCTCTGGAAACACCATATATTTT.

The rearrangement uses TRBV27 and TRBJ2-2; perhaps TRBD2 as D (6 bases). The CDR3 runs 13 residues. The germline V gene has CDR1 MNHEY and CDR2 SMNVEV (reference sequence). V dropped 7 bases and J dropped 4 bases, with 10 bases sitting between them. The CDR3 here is CASNSRGTGELFF. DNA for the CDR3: TGTGCCAGCAACTCGCGGGGCACCGGGGAGCTGTTTTTT.

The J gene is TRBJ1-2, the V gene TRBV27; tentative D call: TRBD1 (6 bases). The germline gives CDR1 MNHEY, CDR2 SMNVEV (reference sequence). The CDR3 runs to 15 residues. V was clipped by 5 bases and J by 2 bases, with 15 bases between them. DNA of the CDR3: TGTGCCAGCAGTCGGCTCGGGACACTAAACTATGGCTACACCTTC. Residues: CASSRLGTLNYGYTF.

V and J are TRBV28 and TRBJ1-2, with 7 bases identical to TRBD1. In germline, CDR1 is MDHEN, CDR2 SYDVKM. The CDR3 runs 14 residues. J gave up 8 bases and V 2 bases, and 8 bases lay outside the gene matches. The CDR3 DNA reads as TGTGCCAGCAGTTTAATTGGACAGGTCGGGGGCTACACCTTC. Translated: CASSLIGQVGGYTF.

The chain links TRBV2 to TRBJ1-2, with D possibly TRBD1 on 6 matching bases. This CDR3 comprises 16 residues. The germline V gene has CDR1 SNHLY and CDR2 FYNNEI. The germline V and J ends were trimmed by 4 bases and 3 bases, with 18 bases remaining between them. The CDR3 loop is CASSAIRGAGDYGYTF. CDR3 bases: TGTGCCAGCAGTGCGATTCGGGGGGCTGGGGACTATGGCTACACCTTC.

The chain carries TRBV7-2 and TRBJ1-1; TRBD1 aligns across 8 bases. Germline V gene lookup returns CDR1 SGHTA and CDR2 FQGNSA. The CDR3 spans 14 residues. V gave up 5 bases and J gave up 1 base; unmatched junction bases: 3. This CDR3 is CASSIDRGNTEAFF. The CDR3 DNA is TGTGCCAGCAGCATAGACAGGGGGAACACTGAAGCTTTCTTT.

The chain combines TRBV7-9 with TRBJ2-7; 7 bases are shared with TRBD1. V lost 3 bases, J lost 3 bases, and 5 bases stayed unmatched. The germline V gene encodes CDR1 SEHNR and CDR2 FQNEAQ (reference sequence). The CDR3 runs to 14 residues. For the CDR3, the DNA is TGTGCCAGCAGCTTGGAATGGGACAGCTACGAGCAGTACTTC. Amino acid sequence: CASSLEWDSYEQYF.

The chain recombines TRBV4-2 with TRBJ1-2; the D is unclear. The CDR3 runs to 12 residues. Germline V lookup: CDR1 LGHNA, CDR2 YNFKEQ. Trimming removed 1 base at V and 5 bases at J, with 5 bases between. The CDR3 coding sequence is TGTGCCAGCAGCCAAGGAGCATATGGCTACACCTTC. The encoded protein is CASSQGAYGYTF.

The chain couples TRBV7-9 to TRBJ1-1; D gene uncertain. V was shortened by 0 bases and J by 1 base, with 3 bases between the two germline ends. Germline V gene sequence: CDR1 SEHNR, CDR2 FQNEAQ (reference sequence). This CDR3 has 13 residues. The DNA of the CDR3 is TGTGCCAGCAGCTTAGCTGAGAACACTGAAGCTTTCTTT. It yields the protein CASSLAENTEAFF.

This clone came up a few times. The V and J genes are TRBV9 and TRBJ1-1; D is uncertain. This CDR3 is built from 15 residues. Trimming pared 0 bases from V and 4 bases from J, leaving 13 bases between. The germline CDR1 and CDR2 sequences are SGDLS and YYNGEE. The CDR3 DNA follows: TGTGCCAGCAGCGTAGGACGACTGTGGGCCACTGAAGCTTTCTTT. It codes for CASSVGRLWATEAFF.

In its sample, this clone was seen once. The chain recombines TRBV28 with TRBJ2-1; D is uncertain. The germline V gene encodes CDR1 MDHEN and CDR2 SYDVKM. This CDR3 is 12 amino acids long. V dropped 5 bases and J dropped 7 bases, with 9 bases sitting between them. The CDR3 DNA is TGTGCCAGCAGTGTTACAAGGAATGAGCAGTTCTTC. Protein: CASSVTRNEQFF. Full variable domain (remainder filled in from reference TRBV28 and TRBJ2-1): DVKVTQSSRYLVKRTGEKVFLECVQDMDHENMFWYRQDPGLGLRLIYFSYDVKMKEKGDIPEGYSVSREKKERFSLILESASTNQTSMYLCASSVTRNEQFFGPGTRLTVL.

CDR3 sequence (DNA): TGTGCCAGCAGCTTAGAGACAGGGAGCTATGGCTACACCTTC. Its translation is CASSLETGSYGYTF. The chain joins TRBV7-9 to TRBJ1-2; 7 bases line up with TRBD1. V shed 1 base, J shed 4 bases, and the junction held 3 bases outside the gene matches. Germline V gene data show CDR1 as SEHNR and CDR2 as FQNEAQ (reference sequence). The CDR3 spans 14 residues.

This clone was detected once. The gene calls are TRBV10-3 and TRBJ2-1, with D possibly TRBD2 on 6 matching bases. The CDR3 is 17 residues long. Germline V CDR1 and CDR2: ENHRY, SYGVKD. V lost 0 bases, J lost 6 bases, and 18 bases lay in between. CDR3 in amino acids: CAISESKGLALPNEQFF. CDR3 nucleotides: TGTGCCATCAGTGAGTCGAAGGGTCTAGCGCTTCCCAATGAGCAGTTCTTC.

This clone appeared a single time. The CDR3 reads CASSLEGLAGGPGMRQFF. The CDR3 nucleotides are TGTGCCAGCAGCTTAGAAGGGCTAGCGGGAGGACCTGGAATGAGGCAGTTCTTC. The chain couples TRBV11-3 to TRBJ2-1, with 11 nucleotides matching TRBD2. Germline V lookup: CDR1 SGHNT, CDR2 YENEEA. V gave up 0 bases and J gave up 12 bases; unmatched junction bases: 16. The CDR3 consists of 18 residues.

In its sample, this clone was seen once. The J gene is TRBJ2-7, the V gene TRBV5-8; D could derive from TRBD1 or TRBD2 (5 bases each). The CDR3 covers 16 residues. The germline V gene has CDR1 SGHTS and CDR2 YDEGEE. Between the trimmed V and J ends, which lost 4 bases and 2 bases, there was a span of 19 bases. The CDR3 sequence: CASSRDRTPRAYEQYF. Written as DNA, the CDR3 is TGTGCCAGCAGCAGGGATAGGACACCGAGGGCCTACGAGCAGTACTTC.

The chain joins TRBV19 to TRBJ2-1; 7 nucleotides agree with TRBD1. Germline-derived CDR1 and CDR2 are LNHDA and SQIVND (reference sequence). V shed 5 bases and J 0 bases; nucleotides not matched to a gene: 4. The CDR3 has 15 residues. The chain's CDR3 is CASSPRDSSYNEQFF. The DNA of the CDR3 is TGTGCCAGTAGTCCGAGGGACAGCTCCTACAATGAGCAGTTCTTC.

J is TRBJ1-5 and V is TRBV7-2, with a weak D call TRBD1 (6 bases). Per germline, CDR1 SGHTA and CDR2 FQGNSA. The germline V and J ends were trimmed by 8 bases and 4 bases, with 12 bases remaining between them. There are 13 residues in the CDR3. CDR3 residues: CASAGVANQPQHF. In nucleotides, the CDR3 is TGTGCCAGCGCAGGGGTCGCAAATCAGCCCCAGCATTTT.

The CDR3 DNA reads as TGTGCCAGCAGCTTAGACAGGGGGCTTTGGGAGACCCAGTACTTC. This codes for CASSLDRGLWETQYF. V and J are TRBV7-2 and TRBJ2-5; 9 bases align to TRBD1. The CDR3 has 15 residues. V was pared by 1 base and J by 5 bases, with 5 bases of the junction left unmatched. CDR1 is SGHTA, CDR2 FQGNSA, per germline.

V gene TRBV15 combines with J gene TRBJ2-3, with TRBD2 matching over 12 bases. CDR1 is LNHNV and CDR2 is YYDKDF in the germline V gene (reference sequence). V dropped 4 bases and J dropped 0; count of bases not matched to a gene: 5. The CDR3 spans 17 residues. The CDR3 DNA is TGTGCCACCAGCATTGGACTAGCGGGATCTAGCACAGATACGCAGTATTTT. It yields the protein CATSIGLAGSSTDTQYF.

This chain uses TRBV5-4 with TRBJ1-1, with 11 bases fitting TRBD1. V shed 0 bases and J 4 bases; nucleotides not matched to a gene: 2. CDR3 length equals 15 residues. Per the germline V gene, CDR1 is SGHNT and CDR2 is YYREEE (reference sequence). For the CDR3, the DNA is TGTGCCAGCAGCTTGGCCGGGACAGGGGGCACTGAAGCTTTCTTT. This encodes CASSLAGTGGTEAFF.

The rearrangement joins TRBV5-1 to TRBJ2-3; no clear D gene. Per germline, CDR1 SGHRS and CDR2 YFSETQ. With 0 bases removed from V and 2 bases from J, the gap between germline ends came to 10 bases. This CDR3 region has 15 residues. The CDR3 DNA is TGCGCCAGCAGCTTGGTAGGCGGTAACACAGATACGCAGTATTTT. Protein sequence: CASSLVGGNTDTQYF.

The CDR3 nucleotides are TGCAGCGTTTCCAGGGGACATAGCAATCAGCCCCAGCATTTT. Its translation is CSVSRGHSNQPQHF. The V and J genes are TRBV29-1 and TRBJ1-5, with a weak D call TRBD1 (6 bases). With 5 bases removed from V and 0 bases from J, the gap between germline ends came to 11 bases. Germline values: CDR1 SQVTM, CDR2 ANQGSEA. The CDR3 has 14 residues.

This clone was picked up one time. Here the CDR3 DNA reads TGTGCCAGTAGTATAGGCGGGCAGAACTCGAACACCGGGGAGCTGTTTTTT. This codes for CASSIGGQNSNTGELFF. The rearrangement links TRBV19 to TRBJ2-2; a possible D gene is TRBD2 (5 bases). Germline loops: CDR1 LNHDA, CDR2 SQIVND (reference sequence). The CDR3 spans 17 residues. Deletions cut 1 base from V and 0 bases from J, with 12 bases between.

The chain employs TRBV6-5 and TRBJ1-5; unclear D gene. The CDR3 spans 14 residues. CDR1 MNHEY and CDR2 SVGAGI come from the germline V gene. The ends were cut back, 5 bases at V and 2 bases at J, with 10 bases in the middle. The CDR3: CASSPDMGNQPQHF. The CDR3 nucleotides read TGTGCCAGCAGTCCCGACATGGGCAATCAGCCCCAGCATTTT.